This T cell receptor beta chain was recorded in a study of somatic mutations in cytotoxic T cells in rheumatoid arthritis. Overall study: Certain T-cell populations stained with V beta antibodies were FACS-sorted to nearly 100% purity, and V beta1+ cells were TCRB-sequenced. General study results and limits: A finding that went unadjusted for multiple comparisons was the slight underrepresentation of TRBV07 in rheumatoid arthritis patients. The study found that the largest CD8+ clone exceeded 20% of CD8+ cells in about an eighth of the 65 patients. Levels of CD8+ T-cell clonality in rheumatoid arthritis patients were statistically indistinguishable from those seen in age-matched healthy controls, with no significant difference.

Here immunoSEQ multiplex PCR was the method, and the copy in TCRdb shows in-frame clones only, minus some. The sample holds some 8,700 clones, roughly 70% seen once. Concerning this clone itself: Its antigen remains unidentified.

The CDR3 contains 14 residues. Deletions cut 0 bases from V and 5 bases from J, with 10 bases between. In germline, CDR1 is MNHEY, CDR2 SVGAGI. Material for sequencing was CD8+ T cells sorted from blood. This TCR was recovered from an adult with rheumatoid arthritis. V and J are TRBV6-5 and TRBJ1-2, with D possibly being TRBD1 (6 bases). For the CDR3, the DNA is TGTGCCAGCAGTTACTCCGGGACATCGTATGGCTACACCTTC. As protein: CASSYSGTSYGYTF.